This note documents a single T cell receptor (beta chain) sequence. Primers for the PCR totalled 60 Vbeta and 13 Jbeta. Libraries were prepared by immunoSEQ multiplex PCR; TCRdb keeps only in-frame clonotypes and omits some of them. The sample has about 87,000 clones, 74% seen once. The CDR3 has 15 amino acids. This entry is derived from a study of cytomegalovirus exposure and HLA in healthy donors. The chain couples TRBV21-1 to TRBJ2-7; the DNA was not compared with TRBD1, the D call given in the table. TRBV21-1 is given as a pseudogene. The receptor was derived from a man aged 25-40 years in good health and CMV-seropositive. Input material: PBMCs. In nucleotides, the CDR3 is TGTGCCAGCAGCATAAGGACAGGTGATTTCTACGAGCAGTACTTC. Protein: CASSIRTGDFYEQYF.